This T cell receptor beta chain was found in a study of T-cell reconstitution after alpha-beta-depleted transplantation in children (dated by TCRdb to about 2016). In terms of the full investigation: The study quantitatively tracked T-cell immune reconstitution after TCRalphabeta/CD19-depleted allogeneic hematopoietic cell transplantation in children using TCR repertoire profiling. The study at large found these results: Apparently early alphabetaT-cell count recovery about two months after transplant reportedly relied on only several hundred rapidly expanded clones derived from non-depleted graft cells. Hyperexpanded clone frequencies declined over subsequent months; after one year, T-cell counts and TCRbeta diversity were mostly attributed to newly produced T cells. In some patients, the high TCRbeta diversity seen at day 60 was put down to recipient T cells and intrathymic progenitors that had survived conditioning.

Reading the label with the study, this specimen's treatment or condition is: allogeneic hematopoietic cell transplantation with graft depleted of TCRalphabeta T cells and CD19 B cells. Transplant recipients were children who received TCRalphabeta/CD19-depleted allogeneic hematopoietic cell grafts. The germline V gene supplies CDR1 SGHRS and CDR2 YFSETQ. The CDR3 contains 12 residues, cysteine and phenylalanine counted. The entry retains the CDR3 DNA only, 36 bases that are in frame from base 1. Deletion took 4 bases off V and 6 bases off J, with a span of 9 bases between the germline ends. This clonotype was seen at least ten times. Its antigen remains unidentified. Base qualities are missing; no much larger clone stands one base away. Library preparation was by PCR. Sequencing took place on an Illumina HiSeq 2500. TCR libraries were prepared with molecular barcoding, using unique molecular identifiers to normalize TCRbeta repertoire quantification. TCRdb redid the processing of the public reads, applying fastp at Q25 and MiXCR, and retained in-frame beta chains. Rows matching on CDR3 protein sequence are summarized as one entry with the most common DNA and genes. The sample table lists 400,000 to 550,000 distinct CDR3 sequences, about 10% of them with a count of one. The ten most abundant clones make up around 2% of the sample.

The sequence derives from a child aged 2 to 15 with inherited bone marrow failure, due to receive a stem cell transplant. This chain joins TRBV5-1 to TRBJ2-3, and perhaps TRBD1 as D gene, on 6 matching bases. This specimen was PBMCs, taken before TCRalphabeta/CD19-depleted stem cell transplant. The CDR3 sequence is CASSGRGDTQYF. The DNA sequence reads TGCGCCAGCAGCGGAAGGGGGGATACGCAGTATTTT.